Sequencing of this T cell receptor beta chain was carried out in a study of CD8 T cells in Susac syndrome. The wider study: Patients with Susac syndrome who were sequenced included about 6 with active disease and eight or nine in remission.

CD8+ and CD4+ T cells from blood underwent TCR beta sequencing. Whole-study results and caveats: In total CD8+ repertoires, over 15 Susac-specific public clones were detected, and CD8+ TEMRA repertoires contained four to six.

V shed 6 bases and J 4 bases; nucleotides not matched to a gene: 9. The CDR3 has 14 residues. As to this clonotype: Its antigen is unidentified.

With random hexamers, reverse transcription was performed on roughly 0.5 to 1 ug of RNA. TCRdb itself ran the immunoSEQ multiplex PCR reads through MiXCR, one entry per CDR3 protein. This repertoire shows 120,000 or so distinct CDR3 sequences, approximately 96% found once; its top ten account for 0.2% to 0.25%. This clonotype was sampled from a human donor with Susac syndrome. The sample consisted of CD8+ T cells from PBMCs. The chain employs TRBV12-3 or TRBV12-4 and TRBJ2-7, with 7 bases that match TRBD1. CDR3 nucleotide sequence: TGTGCCAGCAGCCACCCGGACAGGTCTTACGAGCAGTACTTC. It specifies CASSHPDRSYEQYF.